Listed here are 12 T cell receptor beta chains from one sample, sequenced in a study of neurological immune-mediated disorders (dated by TCRdb to the late 2010s). The method behind the library was 5' RACE. Sequencing took place on an Illumina HiSeq 2500. TCRdb passed the public sequencing reads through fastp at Q25 and MiXCR, retaining productive beta sequences. Rows with a matching CDR3 protein are joined into one entry that keeps the most common DNA and genes. This sample comprises around 41,000 distinct CDR3 sequences, approximately 15% of them detected only once. Of the sample, approximately 3.6% falls within the top ten clones. The sample comprised CD4+ T cells from blood. These receptors came from a woman aged 55-69 years with HTLV-1-associated myelopathy (HAM/TSP).

This clonotype was observed many times. The gene calls are TRBV12-3 or TRBV12-4 and TRBJ1-2; possibly TRBD1 for D (6 bases). Trimming pared 5 bases from V and 4 bases from J, leaving 14 bases between. The CDR3 is made up of 14 amino acids. CDR3 protein: CASSPRGGSYGYTF. The CDR3 coding sequence is TGTGCCAGCAGTCCCAGGGGAGGGAGCTATGGCTACACCTTC.

The V call is TRBV7-2, the J call TRBJ1-4; D not certain. The CDR3 extends over 15 amino acids. Germline V gives CDR1 SGHTA, CDR2 FQGNSA. The V gene lost 5 bases and the J gene lost 6 bases, with 16 bases spanning the gap. In DNA form, the CDR3 reads TGTGCCAGCAGCCTAGGCCAGGTTGGCTATGAAAAACTGTTTTTT. Protein sequence: CASSLGQVGYEKLFF.

This clonotype was counted at least ten times. The chain couples TRBV5-1 to TRBJ2-2; D is perhaps TRBD2 (6 bases). The CDR3 loop spans 15 amino acids. Germline CDR1 and CDR2: SGHRS and YFSETQ. V gave up 1 base and J gave up 8 bases, with 15 bases separating them. CDR3 in DNA: TGCGCCAGCAGCTTGCGGGACTCCCGGAGGGGGGAGCTGTTTTTT. Its protein is CASSLRDSRRGELFF.

Ten or more counts support this clonotype. The chain joins TRBV20-1 to TRBJ2-7, with D perhaps TRBD2 (5 bases). Germline V CDR1 and CDR2: DFQATT, SNEGSKA (reference sequence). The CDR3 sequence is 17 residues long. Trimming shortened V by 3 bases and J by 0 bases, and 21 bases separated the two germline ends. In DNA form, the CDR3 reads TGCAGTGCTAGGCCAACCGGACGGACGGGAAGCTCCTACGAGCAGTACTTC. Amino acids: CSARPTGRTGSSYEQYF.

This clonotype was observed once. The junction departs from the called germline gene at one end, perhaps through a read error. Here the CDR3 DNA reads TGCAGTGCCGTAAGGACGGGTAACACCTGGGAGCTGATTTTT. Translation: CSAVRTGNTWELIF. The rearrangement joins TRBV20-1 to TRBJ2-2, with D perhaps matching TRBD2 (5 bases). Per germline, CDR1 DFQATT and CDR2 SNEGSKA (reference sequence). The CDR3 extends over 14 amino acids.

This clonotype was recorded many times. The chain has TRBV6-6 and TRBJ1-1; D remains ambiguous. The CDR3 spans 13 residues. The V end was cut by 8 bases, the J end by 0 bases, with 10 bases between. Germline V gives CDR1 MNHNY, CDR2 SVGAGI (reference sequence). CDR3 DNA: TGTGCCAGCCTGACGCAACTGAACACTGAAGCTTTCTTT. This encodes CASLTQLNTEAFF.

This clonotype occurred many times. This chain links TRBV20-1 with TRBJ1-1, with D possibly being TRBD1 (5 bases). Trimming shortened V by 0 bases and J by 6 bases, and 23 bases separated the two germline ends. The CDR3 consists of 17 residues. Germline values: CDR1 DFQATT, CDR2 SNEGSKA (reference sequence). As DNA, the CDR3 is TGCAGTGCTAGAGATCTTCCGGGGGGGGGGAGAAAGGCTGAAGCTTTCTTT. This translates into CSARDLPGGGRKAEAFF.

This clonotype showed up many times. The rearrangement uses TRBV4-1 and TRBJ1-2; D is possibly TRBD1 (5 bases). This CDR3 has 15 amino acids. Trimming stripped 4 bases from V and 5 bases from J, with 17 bases between. The germline CDR1 and CDR2 sequences are MGHRA and YSYEKL. CDR3 nucleotides: TGCGCCAGCAGCCCAAGGACGGTAGGGACTTATGGCTACACCTTC. It translates to CASSPRTVGTYGYTF.

This clonotype has ten or more counts. The rearrangement links TRBV7-3 to TRBJ1-2; 8 bases match TRBD1. With 5 bases clipped from V and 9 bases from J, the junction kept 14 bases outside the gene matches. The CDR3 length is 15 residues. CDR1 is SGHTA and CDR2 is FQGTGA in the germline V gene. CDR3 sequence reads: CASSLVPGTGRSYTF. The CDR3, as DNA: TGTGCCAGCAGCCTAGTCCCGGGGACAGGACGAAGCTACACCTTC.

Only one count was recorded for this clonotype. CDR3 region: CSAPTWGRSTDTQYF. DNA for the CDR3: TGCAGTGCCCCCACCTGGGGCAGATCCACAGATACGCAGTATTTT. This rearrangement joins TRBV20-1 to TRBJ2-3, with D possibly TRBD1 on 5 matching bases. The CDR3 totals 15 residues. Germline V lookup: CDR1 DFQATT, CDR2 SNEGSKA (reference sequence). V lost 6 bases, J lost 2 bases, and 18 bases lay in between.

This clonotype came up many times. The rearrangement uses TRBV6-5 and TRBJ1-6; 8 bases fit TRBD1. V lost 8 bases to trimming and J lost 8 bases; unmatched junction nucleotides: 8. Germline-derived CDR1 and CDR2 are MNHEY and SVGAGI. CDR3 length: 14 residues. The CDR3 is CASRQGFGDSPLHF. CDR3 nucleotides: TGTGCCAGCCGACAGGGGTTTGGGGATTCACCCCTCCACTTT.

This clonotype was counted ten times or more. For the CDR3, the DNA is TGTGCCAGCCAGACAGGGCGAAGCAATCAGCCCCAGCATTTT. The encoded protein is CASQTGRSNQPQHF. This chain uses TRBV12-3 or TRBV12-4 with TRBJ1-5; 7 bases are shared with TRBD1. The V gene end was trimmed by 8 bases and the J gene end by 1 base; junction bases not matched to a gene: 5. The CDR3 covers 14 residues.